The source of this T cell receptor beta chain is a study of T-cell memory formation after mild COVID-19. This clonotype has a handful of counts. The germline V gene encodes CDR1 MNHEY and CDR2 SMNVEV (reference sequence). Trimming pared 3 bases from V and 4 bases from J, leaving 10 bases between. This CDR3 is 14 amino acids long. One entry per CDR3 protein results from TCRdb running MiXCR on the 5' RACE reads. The sample lists approximately 390,000 distinct CDR3 sequences, approximately 15% seen once, with around a fifth in the top ten. Sequencing was done on a sample of PBMCs or a T cell subset sorted from them (not recorded which). V is TRBV27 and J is TRBJ2-1; TRBD1 might be the D (6 bases). The TCR was taken from a young man who had mild COVID-19 (a few samples of this study predate the infection). Cell type and time point are not known. The DNA of the CDR3 is TGTGCCAGCAGTTTGCAGGGGAATTACAATGAGCAGTTCTTC. Protein product: CASSLQGNYNEQFF.